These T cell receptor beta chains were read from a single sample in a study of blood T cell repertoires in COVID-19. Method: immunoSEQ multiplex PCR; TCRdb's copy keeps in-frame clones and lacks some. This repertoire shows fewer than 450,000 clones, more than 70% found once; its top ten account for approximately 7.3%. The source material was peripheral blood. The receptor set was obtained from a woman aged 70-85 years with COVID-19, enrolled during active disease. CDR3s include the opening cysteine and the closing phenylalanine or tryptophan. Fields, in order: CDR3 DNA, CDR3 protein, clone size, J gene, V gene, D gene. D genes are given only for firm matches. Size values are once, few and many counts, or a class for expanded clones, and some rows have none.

cdr3_nt: TGTGCCAGCGATGCTAGCGGGGGTGCAGGGAATGAGCAGTTCTTC
cdr3_aa: CASDASGGAGNEQFF
clone_size: -
j_call: TRBJ2-1
v_call: TRBV9
d_call: TRBD2

cdr3_nt: TGCGCCAGCAGCTTGGTTCCTAGCGGGGGGGCCCGAGAGACCCAGTACTTC
cdr3_aa: CASSLVPSGGARETQYF
clone_size: -
j_call: TRBJ2-5
v_call: TRBV5-1
d_call: TRBD2

cdr3_nt: TGTGCCAGTAGTATCCCACGGGATAACTATGGCTACACCTTC
cdr3_aa: CASSIPRDNYGYTF
clone_size: -
j_call: TRBJ1-2
v_call: TRBV19
d_call: -

cdr3_nt: TGCGCCAGCAGTGGAAGCAGACATAGCAATCAGCCCCAGCATTTT
cdr3_aa: CASSGSRHSNQPQHF
clone_size: few
j_call: TRBJ1-5
v_call: TRBV10-1
d_call: -

cdr3_nt: TGCGCCAGCAGCTTGGGCAGCTATGGCTACACCTTC
cdr3_aa: CASSLGSYGYTF
clone_size: -
j_call: TRBJ1-2
v_call: TRBV5-1
d_call: -

cdr3_nt: TGTGCCAGCAGTCGTTCCTACGAGCAGTACTTC
cdr3_aa: CASSRSYEQYF
clone_size: -
j_call: TRBJ2-7
v_call: TRBV2
d_call: -

cdr3_nt: TGTGCCACCAGCAGACAGGGGGCGGGTGGCTACACCTTC
cdr3_aa: CATSRQGAGGYTF
clone_size: -
j_call: TRBJ1-2
v_call: TRBV15
d_call: TRBD1

cdr3_nt: TGTGCCAGCAGTTTACTGGGGAGAGTGGATGGCTACACCTTC
cdr3_aa: CASSLLGRVDGYTF
clone_size: -
j_call: TRBJ1-2
v_call: TRBV28
d_call: -

cdr3_nt: TGTGCCAGCAGGGTGACAGGGACGGGAGAGCAGTACTTC
cdr3_aa: CASRVTGTGEQYF
clone_size: -
j_call: TRBJ2-7
v_call: TRBV7-3
d_call: TRBD1

cdr3_nt: TGTGCAAGTCGCTTAGCGAAACCGGACAGGGGGCAACCCGGGGAGCTGTTTTTT
cdr3_aa: CASRLAKPDRGQPGELFF
clone_size: -
j_call: TRBJ2-2
v_call: TRBV12-2
d_call: -

cdr3_nt: TGTGCCAGCAGGTCCTTTGGGACAGGATCTGGAAACACCATATATTTT
cdr3_aa: CASRSFGTGSGNTIYF
clone_size: -
j_call: TRBJ1-3
v_call: TRBV6-6
d_call: TRBD1

cdr3_nt: TGTGCCACCGCAAGACAGGGTGGGTATGGCTACACCTTC
cdr3_aa: CATARQGGYGYTF
clone_size: -
j_call: TRBJ1-2
v_call: TRBV7-2
d_call: TRBD1

cdr3_nt: TGTGCCAGCAGCTCCTCGCGGGGCCCAGATACGCAGTATTTT
cdr3_aa: CASSSSRGPDTQYF
clone_size: once
j_call: TRBJ2-3
v_call: TRBV7-2
d_call: -

cdr3_nt: TGTGCCAGCAGCCCCCCGAGGAAGGCTGGAAACACCATATATTTT
cdr3_aa: CASSPPRKAGNTIYF
clone_size: few
j_call: TRBJ1-3
v_call: TRBV6-4
d_call: -

cdr3_nt: TGTGCCAGTAGTCAACAGGTGAACACTGAAGCTTTCTTT
cdr3_aa: CASSQQVNTEAFF
clone_size: -
j_call: TRBJ1-1
v_call: TRBV19
d_call: -

cdr3_nt: TGTGCCAGCAGCCCACACGGGGGAGCTGAAGCTTTCTTT
cdr3_aa: CASSPHGGAEAFF
clone_size: -
j_call: TRBJ1-1
v_call: TRBV7-9
d_call: -